The 25 T cell receptor beta chains below all came from one sample that was sequenced in a study of low-dose radiotherapy and immunotherapy resistance in tumors. Priming of first-strand cDNA relied on TRAV- and TRBV-specific primers (covering alpha and beta chains). Both a constant-region primer and a V-primer adapter served to amplify TCRs across 20 to 25 PCR cycles. TCRdb re-analysed the reads in MiXCR, keeping a single row per CDR3 protein. The data show around 84,000 distinct CDR3 sequences, with about 17% seen just once and roughly 1.4% held by the top ten. Time point given: after trial treatment. As to treatment: LDRT plus nivolumab, ipilimumab, low-dose cyclophosphamide and aspirin (RACIN trial). The sequenced sample was PBMCs, obtained after low-dose radiotherapy plus immunotherapy. All receptors derive from a male donor with prostate cancer.

In DNA, the CDR3 is TGTGCCAGCAGTGCAGGGGTAGGCGGCTACACCTTC. As protein: CASSAGVGGYTF. The V gene is TRBV12-3 or TRBV12-4, the J gene TRBJ1-2; D possibly corresponds to TRBD1 (6 bases). The V end lost 5 bases, the J end lost 8 bases, and 12 bases lay between the germline ends. The CDR3 runs 12 residues.

This clonotype was counted at least ten times. This chain uses TRBV20-1 with TRBJ2-2; 8 nucleotides agree with TRBD1. Germline V gene lookup returns CDR1 DFQATT and CDR2 SNEGSKA (reference sequence). V gave up 3 bases and J gave up 4 bases; unmatched junction bases: 1. The CDR3 has 13 amino acids. CDR3 sequence reads: CSASRGRTGELFF. In nucleotides, the CDR3 is TGCAGTGCTAGCAGGGGGCGCACCGGGGAGCTGTTTTTT.

This clonotype was seen repeatedly, ten times or more. V and J are TRBV2 and TRBJ2-1; 8 nucleotides match TRBD1. The germline gives CDR1 SNHLY, CDR2 FYNNEI. The CDR3 spans 14 residues. Trimming at V came to 6 bases and at J to 8 bases, leaving 9 bases not matched to a gene. CDR3 bases: TGTGCCAGCAGGAGGACAGGGTCGGTTCATGAGCAGTTCTTC. Translating it yields CASRRTGSVHEQFF.

This clonotype was seen at least ten times. The CDR3 DNA sequence: TGTGCCAGCAGCCTACGGGGAGTCGTCGGCAATCAGCCCCAGCATTTT. This codes for CASSLRGVVGNQPQHF. V usage is TRBV12-3 or TRBV12-4 and J usage is TRBJ1-5; D uncertain. The CDR3 has 16 residues. Trimming stripped 6 bases from V and 2 bases from J, with 17 bases between.

Comments on this clonotype: It differs at one base from a far larger clone, so likely a read error. The chain uses TRBV6-1 and TRBJ2-5, with a weak D call TRBD1 (8 bases). Germline loops: CDR1 MNHNS, CDR2 SASEGT. This CDR3 spans 15 amino acids. The CDR3: CVSRSGTGSWETQYF. CDR3 nucleotide sequence: TGTGTCAGCAGAAGCGGGACAGGTTCGTGGGAGACCCAGTACTTC.

Many counts were recorded for this clonotype. J is TRBJ2-7 and V is TRBV3-1; D is undetermined. The germline V gene encodes CDR1 LGHDT and CDR2 YNNKEL (reference sequence). This CDR3 region has 12 residues. Trimming left V 0 bases short and J 2 bases short, with 2 bases between. This CDR3 reads CASSQEPYEQYF. The CDR3 coding sequence is TGTGCCAGCAGCCAAGAACCCTACGAGCAGTACTTC.

The chain employs TRBV21-1 and TRBJ2-2; the DNA was not compared with TRBD1, the D call given in the table. TRBV21-1 is recorded as a pseudogene. The CDR3 covers 18 residues. Here the CDR3 reads CASSKDLTGDLNTGELFF. CDR3 sequence (DNA): TGTGCCAGCAGCAAAGATCTGACCGGGGACCTGAACACCGGGGAGCTGTTTTTT.

This clonotype was detected many times. The chain is built from TRBV21-1 and TRBJ2-2. TRBV21-1 is a pseudogene segment. The CDR3 totals 11 residues. This CDR3 reads CASILEGELFF. The DNA of the CDR3 is TGTGCCAGCATCTTGGAGGGGGAGCTGTTTTTT.

This clonotype was detected ten times or more. The V call is TRBV28, the J call TRBJ2-1; D is uncertain. V was trimmed by 5 bases and J by 7 bases, leaving 9 bases between them. CDR1 and CDR2 from the germline V gene are MDHEN and SYDVKM. The CDR3 sequence is 12 residues long. In DNA form, the CDR3 reads TGTGCCAGCAGTCCGAGACTTAATGAGCAGTTCTTC. Encoded protein: CASSPRLNEQFF. Drawing the rest from reference TRBV28 and TRBJ2-1, the complete variable domain is DVKVTQSSRYLVKRTGEKVFLECVQDMDHENMFWYRQDPGLGLRLIYFSYDVKMKEKGDIPEGYSVSREKKERFSLILESASTNQTSMYLCASSPRLNEQFFGPGTRLTVL.

This clonotype was counted at least ten times. The J gene is TRBJ2-7, the V gene TRBV7-9; the match to TRBD1 covers 7 bases. Germline-derived CDR1 and CDR2 are SEHNR and FQNEAQ (reference sequence). After removal of 4 bases from V and 2 bases from J, the junction contained 8 bases not matched to a gene. This CDR3 comprises 15 residues. CDR3 DNA: TGTGCCAGCAGCTACGACAGGGATCATCCCTACGAGCAGTACTTC. Protein: CASSYDRDHPYEQYF.

The chain is built from TRBV4-3 and TRBJ2-7; tentative D call: TRBD1 (6 bases). The CDR3 consists of 15 residues. Per germline, CDR1 LGHNA and CDR2 YSLEER. V lost 2 bases to trimming and J lost 0 bases, with 11 bases between them. Here the CDR3 DNA reads TGCGCCAGCAGCCAACAGGGGTCCCCCTCCTACGAGCAGTACTTC. Protein sequence: CASSQQGSPSYEQYF.

Many counts were recorded for this clonotype. The chain recombines TRBV20-1 with TRBJ2-6; 8 bases agree with TRBD2. V lost 3 bases and J lost 0; bases outside the gene matches: 4. Germline V gene data show CDR1 as DFQATT and CDR2 as SNEGSKA (reference sequence). The CDR3 covers 16 residues. CDR3 in DNA: TGCAGTGCTAGTCTAGCGGGCGGCTCTGGGGCCAACGTCCTGACTTTC. This codes for CSASLAGGSGANVLTF.

This clonotype was picked up a small number of times. The chain recombines TRBV13 with TRBJ2-3, with 8 bases lining up with TRBD2. This CDR3 is 16 amino acids long. Germline CDR1 PRHDT, CDR2 FYEKMQ (reference sequence). V lost 1 base, J lost 1 base, and 4 bases stayed unmatched. In DNA, the CDR3 is TGTGCCAGCAGCTTAGTCGGGAGGGCTGGCACAGATACGCAGTATTTT. Translating gives CASSLVGRAGTDTQYF.

This clonotype was found many times. The rearrangement uses TRBV7-3 and TRBJ2-5; D ambiguous. The CDR3 contains 12 residues. Trimming took 5 bases from V and 5 from J, leaving 9 bases between them. CDR1 and CDR2 from the germline V gene are SGHTA and FQGTGA. The DNA of the CDR3 is TGTGCCAGCAGCCTCGGGTCGGAGACCCAGTACTTC. This translates into CASSLGSETQYF.

This clonotype has ten or more counts. The chain employs TRBV30 and TRBJ2-5; D might be TRBD1 (6 bases). Trimming removed 3 bases from V and 7 bases from J, with 12 bases in between. Germline V lookup: CDR1 GTSNPN, CDR2 SVGIG (reference sequence). There are 12 residues in the CDR3. The CDR3 loop is CAWSLQGGTQYF. CDR3 coding DNA: TGTGCCTGGAGCCTACAAGGGGGGACCCAGTACTTC.

This clonotype came up once. The CDR3 loop reads CASSQPGTGVYEQYF. The CDR3 DNA reads TGTGCCAGCAGTCAACCCGGGACAGGGGTCTACGAGCAGTACTTC. The V gene is TRBV28, the J gene TRBJ2-7; 10 bases align to TRBD1. Germline CDR1 reads MDHEN; CDR2 reads SYDVKM. This CDR3 is 15 amino acids long. V lost 5 bases to trimming and J lost 3 bases; unmatched junction nucleotides: 7.

This clonotype has at least ten counts. J is TRBJ2-2 and V is TRBV28; TRBD1 matches 8 bases. The CDR3 length is 17 residues. Germline loops: CDR1 MDHEN, CDR2 SYDVKM. Trimming cost V 7 bases and J 2 bases; bases outside gene matches: 12. CDR3 residues: CASTSETGGENTGELFF. CDR3 DNA sequence: TGTGCCAGCACGTCCGAAACAGGGGGTGAAAACACCGGGGAGCTGTTTTTT.

This clonotype has at least ten counts. The rearrangement links TRBV20-1 to TRBJ2-2; tentatively, D is TRBD1 (6 bases). The V end lost 5 bases, the J end lost 4 bases, and 11 bases lay between the germline ends. The CDR3 runs 13 residues. CDR1 and CDR2 from the germline V gene are DFQATT and SNEGSKA (reference sequence). CDR3 sequence: CSASGTFTGELFF. In nucleotides, the CDR3 is TGCAGTGCTTCCGGGACATTCACCGGGGAGCTGTTTTTT.

This clonotype is categorized as medium-sized. This chain uses TRBV28 with TRBJ2-1, with unresolved D. The CDR3 contains 11 residues. V was trimmed by 5 bases and J by 4 bases, leaving 3 bases between them. Germline V gives CDR1 MDHEN, CDR2 SYDVKM. Here the CDR3 DNA reads TGTGCCAGCAGTGGGTACAATGAGCAGTTCTTC. Its translation is CASSGYNEQFF.

This clonotype was counted at least ten times. This rearrangement joins TRBV2 to TRBJ2-7, with D hard to call. Germline values: CDR1 SNHLY, CDR2 FYNNEI. V dropped 6 bases and J dropped 3 bases, with 15 bases sitting between them. The CDR3 has 14 residues. CDR3 residues: CASRTRLVGYEQYF. The CDR3 DNA reads TGTGCCAGCAGGACTCGTTTGGTGGGCTACGAGCAGTACTTC. Supplemented by reference TRBV2 and TRBJ2-7, the full variable domain reads EPEVTQTPSHQVTQMGQEVILRCVPISNHLYFYWYRQILGQKVEFLVSFYNNEISEKSEIFDDQFSVERPDGSNFTLKIRSTKLEDSAMYFCASRTRLVGYEQYFGPGTRLTVT.

The table lists this clonotype with many counts. The gene calls are TRBV5-6 and TRBJ1-4; TRBD1 agrees at 8 bases. The germline gives CDR1 SGHDT, CDR2 YYEEEE. The CDR3 runs to 15 residues. V dropped 4 bases and J dropped 0; count of bases not matched to a gene: 2. DNA for the CDR3: TGTGCCAGCAGCGGGACAGGCGCAACTAATGAAAAACTGTTTTTT. Encoded protein: CASSGTGATNEKLFF.

As to this clonotype: A read error likely explains this, since a far larger clone differs by one base. This chain uses TRBV7-6 with TRBJ2-5, with 8 positions matching TRBD2. V lost 5 bases, J lost 4 bases, and 18 bases stayed unmatched. CDR3 length equals 18 residues. CDR1 is SGHVS, CDR2 FNYEAQ, per germline. CDR3 nucleotide sequence: TGTGCCAGCAGCCAAAATTACGTCGGATCAACTAGCGGAGAGACCCAGTACTTC. Amino acids: CASSQNYVGSTSGETQYF.

V is TRBV6-2 or TRBV6-3 and J is TRBJ1-5, with D hard to call. Trimming removed 7 bases at V and 4 bases at J, with 17 bases between. The CDR3 runs to 15 residues. In germline, CDR1 is MNHEY, CDR2 SVGEGT. The CDR3 is CASTPTLGGNQPQHF. CDR3 nucleotide sequence: TGTGCCAGCACCCCTACCCTCGGAGGAAATCAGCCCCAGCATTTT.

This clonotype was picked up a small number of times. The chain's CDR3 is CASKRDSYNEQFF. The DNA of the CDR3 is TGTGCCAGCAAACGGGATTCCTACAATGAGCAGTTCTTC. The chain uses TRBV6-6 and TRBJ2-1, with TRBD2 as a possible D gene (5 bases). CDR1 MNHNY and CDR2 SVGAGI come from the germline V gene (reference sequence). The CDR3 contains 13 residues. Trimming shortened V by 7 bases and J by 1 base, and 8 bases separated the two germline ends.

In its sample, this clonotype was seen many times. V gene TRBV28 combines with J gene TRBJ1-4; tentative D call: TRBD1 (6 bases). The CDR3 totals 17 residues. V gave up 4 bases and J gave up 4 bases, with 19 bases separating them. The germline gives CDR1 MDHEN, CDR2 SYDVKM. The DNA for the CDR3 is TGTGCCAGCAGTTACCCCCAGGGGACGGAACTTAATGAAAAACTGTTTTTT. Encoded protein: CASSYPQGTELNEKLFF.